Here is one TCR beta chain with its context. The antigen is not known. TCRdb keeps only in-frame clones here, not all; method: immunoSEQ multiplex PCR. Among about 99,000 clones listed, approximately 86% were seen once. V lost 3 bases and J lost 6; bases outside the gene matches: 6. The germline CDR1 and CDR2 sequences are LGHDT and YNNKEL (reference sequence). CDR3 size: 14 residues. The record originates from a study of T cell responses to AZD1222 COVID-19 vaccine. Study results and caveats: Donors were chiefly white British, with a greater number of females, and clonal diversity was perhaps underestimated. Baseline seropositivity occurred in only a handful of AZD1222 recipients.

This clonotype originated in an adult who received the MenACWY meningococcal vaccine as a control. The sample was peripheral blood, taken 28 days after the second dose of the MenACWY control vaccine. The chain couples TRBV3-1 (or the pseudogene TRBV3-2) to TRBJ1-2, with 8 bases identical to TRBD1. In DNA, the CDR3 is TGTGCCAGCAGCCATTTACAGGGGGGACATGGCTACACCTTC. Its translation is CASSHLQGGHGYTF.